These T cell receptor beta chains were read from a single sample in a study of cytomegalovirus exposure and HLA in healthy donors. Only in-frame clones appear in the TCRdb table, and some are missing; sequencing was by immunoSEQ multiplex PCR. The profile shows around 120,000 clones, about 83% of them singletons. The sequenced sample consisted of PBMCs. The source of these receptors is a girl aged 2 to 9 in good health and CMV-seronegative. CDR3s include the opening cysteine and the closing phenylalanine or tryptophan. The D gene is left open where the match is weak. The size of a clone is reported for some rows only, either as once, few or many, or as a class for expanded clones.

j_call	clone_size	v_call	d_call	cdr3_nt	cdr3_aa
TRBJ2-7	-	TRBV2	TRBD2	TGTGCCAGCAGTGAGGTGACTAGCCAAAACGAGCAGTACTTC	CASSEVTSQNEQYF
TRBJ2-4	-	TRBV10-3	-	TGTGCCATCAGTGAGTCGATGGGCGCGCGCCTAAACATTCAGTACTTC	CAISESMGARLNIQYF
TRBJ2-7	-	TRBV30	-	TGTGCCTGGGAGTCTGTTCCCGACCCCAGGAGGGAGCAGTACTTC	CAWESVPDPRREQYF
TRBJ2-5	-	TRBV9	-	TGTGCCAGCGGGGGCGGCTATCGAGAGACCCAGTACTTC	CASGGGYRETQYF
TRBJ2-5	-	TRBV13	-	TGTGCCAGCAGCTTAGGTAGGGGAGAGACCCAGTACTTC	CASSLGRGETQYF
TRBJ2-2	-	TRBV7-6	TRBD2	TGTGCCAGCAGCTTAGCGACTAGCGGGGTCACCGGGGAGCTGTTTTTT	CASSLATSGVTGELFF
TRBJ1-2	few	TRBV18	TRBD1	TGTGCCAGCTCACCTAATCCTCCGGGACAGGGGTATGGCTACACCTTC	CASSPNPPGQGYGYTF
TRBJ2-1	-	TRBV4-1	-	TGCGCCAGCAGCCAAGGAGGTTACAATGAGCAGTTCTTC	CASSQGGYNEQFF
TRBJ1-2	-	TRBV28	TRBD1	TGTGCCAGCAGGCCCGGGACAGGATTTTTTGGCTACACCTTC	CASRPGTGFFGYTF
TRBJ1-2	-	TRBV30	-	TGTGCCTGGAAAAGGTTCGGGTCAGCTAACTATGGCTACACCTTC	CAWKRFGSANYGYTF
TRBJ2-5	-	TRBV5-1	-	TGCGCCAGCAGCTTGGTACTAGCACAAGAGACCCAGTACTTC	CASSLVLAQETQYF
TRBJ1-1	-	TRBV15	-	TGTGCCACCAGCAGAGATCGGGGGGGTAGCACTGAAGCTTTCTTT	CATSRDRGGSTEAFF
TRBJ2-1	-	TRBV27	-	TGTGCCAGCAGTTTGGCTAGCTGGAGTGGGAACAATGAGCAGTTCTTC	CASSLASWSGNNEQFF
TRBJ1-3	-	TRBV30	-	TGTGCCTGCGGGAGGCCCGGAAACACCATATATTTT	CACGRPGNTIYF
TRBJ2-7	-	TRBV19	TRBD1	TGTGCCAGTAGTGGGACAGGCGGTTACGAGCAGTACTTC	CASSGTGGYEQYF
TRBJ2-5	-	TRBV7-3	-	TGTGCCAGCAGCTTATTGGGACTGACACAAGAGACCCAGTACTTC	CASSLLGLTQETQYF
TRBJ2-5	-	TRBV28	-	TGTGCCAGCAGTTTGTTAGGGGTGGGTCAAGAGACCCAGTACTTC	CASSLLGVGQETQYF